The 24 T cell receptor beta chains presented below share a single source sample, sequenced in a study of early T cells in non-severe SARS-CoV-2 infection (dated by TCRdb to about 2021). The protocol used for the library was 5' RACE. The listed sequencing device is NextSeq 500. TCRdb cleaned the public reads at Q25 with fastp, built clones with MiXCR and kept in-frame beta chains. Entries are consolidated by CDR3 protein sequence, retaining the most common genes and DNA. This sample is represented by 75,000 to 80,000 distinct CDR3 sequences; 8.5% to 10% of them were singletons. Around 4.6% of the sample rests with the top ten. The sample consisted of whole blood. The receptors were sampled from an adult who was a healthcare worker with PCR-confirmed SARS-CoV-2 infection or an uninfected control (not recorded which).

This chain uses TRBV4-2 with TRBJ2-2, with TRBD2 as a possible D gene (5 bases). V was shortened by 0 bases and J by 0 bases, with 17 bases between the two germline ends. This CDR3 has 19 amino acids. Germline V gene lookup returns CDR1 LGHNA and CDR2 YNFKEQ. CDR3 loop: CASSQEFGIGGSNTGELFF. In DNA form, the CDR3 reads TGTGCCAGCAGCCAAGAGTTCGGAATCGGCGGGTCGAACACCGGGGAGCTGTTTTTT.

This clonotype came up many times. The chain combines TRBV7-6 with TRBJ2-2; TRBD2 matches 9 bases. Trimming removed 6 bases from V and 7 bases from J; junction bases left unmatched: 6. Looked up from germline, CDR1 is SGHVS and CDR2 is FNYEAQ. The CDR3 totals 14 residues. In DNA form, the CDR3 reads TGTGCCAGCAGGGTAGCGGGAGAGGTCGGGGAGCTGTTTTTT. Its translation: CASRVAGEVGELFF.

A few counts support this clonotype. The J gene is TRBJ1-6, the V gene TRBV9; D gene unclear. Germline CDR1 and CDR2: SGDLS and YYNGEE. This CDR3 has 15 amino acids. V was shortened by 0 bases and J by 6 bases, with 10 bases between the two germline ends. The CDR3 region has the DNA TGTGCCAGCAGCGTAGGCCACGCGGGTAATTCACCCCTCCACTTT. Protein product: CASSVGHAGNSPLHF.

This sequence joins TRBV9 and TRBJ2-3; TRBD1 matches 7 bases. The CDR3 length is 15 residues. Per germline, CDR1 SGDLS and CDR2 YYNGEE. The V and J ends lost 2 bases and 6 bases, in that order; junction bases with no gene match: 9. In nucleotides, the CDR3 is TGTGCCAGCAGCGTGGGGACAGTTCCTCAGGATACGCAGTATTTT. It yields the protein CASSVGTVPQDTQYF.

V usage is TRBV18 and J usage is TRBJ1-3; tentatively, D is TRBD1 (5 bases). The ends were cut back, 0 bases at V and 0 bases at J, with 12 bases in the middle. CDR3 size: 17 residues. From germline, CDR1 is KGHSH and CDR2 LQKENI. CDR3 amino acids: CASSPPRGLSSGNTIYF. As DNA, the CDR3 is TGTGCCAGCTCACCACCGAGGGGCCTAAGCTCTGGAAACACCATATATTTT.

The chain is built from TRBV20-1 and TRBJ2-7; TRBD1 aligns across 10 bases. Germline loops: CDR1 DFQATT, CDR2 SNEGSKA (reference sequence). The CDR3 sequence is 15 residues long. J gave up 1 base and V 1 base, and 4 bases lay outside the gene matches. DNA of the CDR3: TGCAGTGCTAGAGGGGGACAGGGGAGGTCCTACGAGCAGTACTTC. Amino acids: CSARGGQGRSYEQYF.

The gene calls are TRBV28 and TRBJ1-5; possibly TRBD1 for D (6 bases). CDR1 and CDR2 (germline): MDHEN, SYDVKM. The length of the CDR3 is 15 residues. Trimming cost V 3 bases and J 5 bases, with 14 bases left between them. DNA for the CDR3: TGTGCCAGCAGTTTTCAGGGGCGCGTATATCAGCCCCAGCATTTT. Translating it yields CASSFQGRVYQPQHF.

This clonotype was detected only a few times. The V call is TRBV7-2, the J call TRBJ2-3, with 9 bases fitting TRBD2. Trimming at V came to 7 bases and at J to 1 base, leaving 6 bases not matched to a gene. The CDR3 contains 15 residues. The germline CDR1 and CDR2 sequences are SGHTA and FQGNSA. In DNA form, the CDR3 reads TGTGCCAGCAACAAACGGACTAGCGGCACAGATACGCAGTATTTT. Its protein is CASNKRTSGTDTQYF.

This clonotype was counted ten times or more. The genes are TRBV18 and TRBJ2-6; 7 bases align to TRBD1. The V gene's germline CDR1 is KGHSH and CDR2 LQKENI. This CDR3 has 19 residues. Trimming took 6 bases from V and 4 from J; bases not matched to a gene: 18. As DNA, the CDR3 is TGTGCCAGCTCGGAGCTGCCCCCCACAGGGGCTGGAGGGGCCAACGTCCTGACTTTC. This encodes CASSELPPTGAGGANVLTF.

The chain employs TRBV5-1 and TRBJ2-4; perhaps TRBD2 as D (5 bases). Trimming took off 4 bases at V and 6 bases at J, with 8 bases between the two ends. Per germline, CDR1 SGHRS and CDR2 YFSETQ. The CDR3 runs 12 residues. The CDR3: CASSGETNIQYF. DNA for the CDR3: TGCGCCAGCAGCGGGGAGACAAACATTCAGTACTTC.

The table lists this clonotype with many counts. The chain uses TRBV11-2 and TRBJ2-7; 8 nucleotides match TRBD2. The germline CDR1 and CDR2 sequences are SGHAT and FQNNGV. V was clipped by 6 bases and J by 4 bases; unmatched bases: 11. The length of the CDR3 is 15 residues. In DNA, the CDR3 is TGTGCCAGCAGTCGTAGCGGGAACCTCCGGTACGAGCAGTACTTC. Its translation: CASSRSGNLRYEQYF. The entire variable domain, with the rest obtained from reference TRBV11-2 and TRBJ2-7, is as follows: EAGVAQSPRYKIIEKRQSVAFWCNPISGHATLYWYQQILGQGPKLLIQFQNNGVVDDSQLPKDRFSAERLKGVDSTLKIQPAKLEDSAVYLCASSRSGNLRYEQYFGPGTRLTVT.

This chain joins TRBV28 and TRBJ2-7; D is possibly TRBD2 (6 bases). Trimming cost V 6 bases and J 3 bases, with 12 bases left between them. In germline, CDR1 is MDHEN, CDR2 SYDVKM. The CDR3 has 13 amino acids. This CDR3 is CASRPGGNYEQYF. CDR3 sequence (DNA): TGTGCCAGCAGGCCGGGCGGGAACTACGAGCAGTACTTC.

This clonotype was recorded at least ten times. This rearrangement joins TRBV3-1 to TRBJ2-2; D remains unclear. Germline V gene lookup returns CDR1 LGHDT and CDR2 YNNKEL (reference sequence). The CDR3 has 13 residues. Trimming took 0 bases from V and 5 from J, leaving 4 bases between them. DNA for the CDR3: TGTGCCAGCAGCCAAGAGATGACCGGGGAGCTGTTTTTT. Protein: CASSQEMTGELFF.

This clonotype was seen many times. J is TRBJ2-7 and V is TRBV28; D possibly corresponds to TRBD2 (6 bases). CDR3 length: 14 amino acids. The germline gives CDR1 MDHEN, CDR2 SYDVKM. The germline V and J ends were trimmed by 10 bases and 1 base, with 17 bases remaining between them. The CDR3 DNA reads TGTGCCACCCGTCGGCCAGGGAGGTCCTACGAGCAGTACTTC. This codes for CATRRPGRSYEQYF.

This chain connects TRBV5-5 to TRBJ2-3; 8 nucleotides align to TRBD2. This CDR3 is built from 15 residues. The J segment lost 6 bases and the V segment lost 4 bases, leaving 10 bases of the junction unmatched. The germline V gene has CDR1 SGHKS and CDR2 YYEKEE (reference sequence). The DNA for the CDR3 is TGTGCCAGCAGCCCGGGACTAGGGGTTTACGATACGCAGTATTTT. Protein: CASSPGLGVYDTQYF.

This clonotype was observed a few times. The chain joins TRBV30 to TRBJ2-1; a possible D gene is TRBD1 (5 bases). V was pared by 2 bases and J by 4 bases, with 12 bases between. Germline CDR1 is GTSNPN and CDR2 is SVGIG (reference sequence). This CDR3 spans 14 amino acids. Here the CDR3 DNA reads TGTGCCTGGAGTTTGCAGGGCCTTTACAATGAGCAGTTCTTC. It codes for CAWSLQGLYNEQFF.

This clonotype has more than one count but fewer than ten. The chain employs TRBV6-1 and TRBJ2-7, with 7 bases matching TRBD1. This CDR3 spans 16 amino acids. CDR1 and CDR2 (germline): MNHNS, SASEGT. After removal of 2 bases from V and 0 bases from J, the junction contained 7 bases not matched to a gene. For the CDR3, the DNA is TGTGCCAGCAGTGAAAGGGCCGGGACAGCCTCCTACGAGCAGTACTTC. Its protein is CASSERAGTASYEQYF.

This clonotype was recorded many times. V gene TRBV3-1 combines with J gene TRBJ1-1, with D uncertain. This CDR3 region has 14 residues. Trimming removed 3 bases from V and 2 bases from J, with 10 bases in between. Germline assignment: CDR1 LGHDT and CDR2 YNNKEL (reference sequence). CDR3 DNA: TGTGCCAGCAGCCATGCTAACCCAAACACTGAAGCTTTCTTT. Protein product: CASSHANPNTEAFF.

This chain joins TRBV14 and TRBJ2-5; D gene ambiguous. Trimming removed 4 bases at V and 5 bases at J, with 11 bases between. Germline CDR1 reads SGHDN; CDR2 reads FVKESK. The CDR3 is 13 amino acids. For the CDR3, the DNA is TGTGCCAGCAGCCCCCAGCTTTTGGAGACCCAGTACTTC. It specifies CASSPQLLETQYF.

This clonotype occurred many times. The gene calls are TRBV7-9 and TRBJ2-3; TRBD1 aligns across 7 bases. This CDR3 is 16 amino acids long. Germline CDR1 is SEHNR and CDR2 is FQNEAQ (reference sequence). V shed 4 bases and J 4 bases; nucleotides not matched to a gene: 11. The CDR3: CASSSVTGQMADTQYF. CDR3 DNA: TGTGCCAGCAGCTCCGTGACGGGACAGATGGCAGATACGCAGTATTTT.

This clonotype was detected ten times or more. The chain joins TRBV5-1 to TRBJ2-3, with 10 nucleotides matching TRBD2. Germline V gene lookup returns CDR1 SGHRS and CDR2 YFSETQ. The J segment lost 1 base and the V segment lost 0 bases, leaving 2 bases of the junction unmatched. CDR3 length: 16 amino acids. CDR3 DNA: TGCGCCAGCAGCTTGGGGGGACTAGCGCGCACAGATACGCAGTATTTT. Its protein product is CASSLGGLARTDTQYF.

The chain employs TRBV7-9 and TRBJ2-3; the match to TRBD2 covers 10 bases. This CDR3 spans 16 amino acids. Losses at the gene ends were 1 base for V and 3 bases for J; bases not matched to a gene: 4. Per the germline V gene, CDR1 is SEHNR and CDR2 is FQNEAQ (reference sequence). The CDR3 sequence: CASSLDLAGATDTQYF. CDR3 in DNA: TGTGCCAGCAGCTTAGACCTAGCGGGAGCTACAGATACGCAGTATTTT.

This clonotype was seen at least ten times. This chain joins TRBV20-1 and TRBJ2-1, with TRBD2 matching 13 bases. V shed 2 bases, J shed 6 bases, and the junction held 1 base outside the gene matches. Germline CDR1 DFQATT, CDR2 SNEGSKA (reference sequence). There are 14 residues in the CDR3. CDR3: CSARRLAGGNEQFF. The CDR3 DNA is TGCAGTGCTAGAAGACTAGCGGGAGGCAATGAGCAGTTCTTC.

This clonotype was found many times. The chain joins TRBV5-5 to TRBJ2-1; possible D gene TRBD2, 5 bases. Germline CDR1 and CDR2: SGHKS and YYEKEE (reference sequence). Trimming removed 4 bases at V and 3 bases at J, with 14 bases between. The CDR3 has 15 amino acids. The CDR3 spells CASSPTVRDYNEQFF. CDR3 DNA: TGTGCCAGCAGCCCCACGGTGAGGGACTACAATGAGCAGTTCTTC.